These 20 T cell receptor beta chains were sequenced from one sample in a study of T cell changes during pregnancy in multiple sclerosis. Here immunoSEQ multiplex PCR was the method, and the copy in TCRdb shows in-frame clones only, minus some. The sample contains tens of thousands of clones, around 91% of which appear only once. The sequencing here drew on peripheral blood, taken in the third trimester of pregnancy. These receptors all stem from a female donor in good health, enrolled as a control in a pregnancy study.

This chain links TRBV5-6 with TRBJ2-5, with no clear D. Trimming cost V 1 base and J 1 base, with 8 bases left between them. Germline-derived CDR1 and CDR2 are SGHDT and YYEEEE. CDR3 length: 14 amino acids. In DNA, the CDR3 is TGTGCCAGCAGCTTGTTATCCAGCCAAGAGACCCAGTACTTC. Protein: CASSLLSSQETQYF.

V and J are TRBV4-3 and TRBJ1-6; D possibly corresponds to TRBD1 (5 bases). Looked up from germline, CDR1 is LGHNA and CDR2 is YSLEER. The CDR3 runs to 16 residues. Trimming took off 1 base at V and 10 bases at J, with 17 bases between the two ends. The CDR3 sequence: CASSQGGTFGGSPLHF. The CDR3 nucleotides read TGCGCCAGCAGCCAAGGTGGGACTTTCGGGGGATCACCCCTCCACTTT.

This rearrangement joins TRBV7-6 to TRBJ1-4, with TRBD1 matching over 8 bases. There are 14 residues in the CDR3. Trimming cost V 3 bases and J 7 bases; bases outside gene matches: 4. Germline CDR1 reads SGHVS; CDR2 reads FNYEAQ. In DNA, the CDR3 is TGTGCCAGCAGCTTCGGACAGGGCACTGAAAAACTGTTTTTT. Encoded protein: CASSFGQGTEKLFF.

CDR3 protein: CASMSDRAKNIQYF. DNA for the CDR3: TGTGCCAGCATGTCGGACAGGGCCAAAAACATTCAGTACTTC. The chain has TRBV27 and TRBJ2-4, with 7 bases matching TRBD1. The CDR3 runs to 14 residues. J was trimmed by 1 base and V by 7 bases; bases with no gene match: 4. CDR1 MNHEY and CDR2 SMNVEV come from the germline V gene (reference sequence).

The rearrangement joins TRBV25-1 to TRBJ1-5; D is unclear. The length of the CDR3 is 15 residues. The V end lost 7 bases, the J end lost 3 bases, and 16 bases lay between the germline ends. In germline, CDR1 is MGHDK, CDR2 SYGVNS. CDR3 amino acids: CASTSDREANQPQHF. The CDR3 DNA follows: TGTGCCAGCACTTCGGACCGGGAGGCCAATCAGCCCCAGCATTTT.

V usage is TRBV11-1 and J usage is TRBJ1-1, with 7 positions matching TRBD1. Unmatched junction bases numbered 9, after V lost 1 base and J lost 4 bases. Germline CDR1 and CDR2: SGHAT and FQDESV (reference sequence). The CDR3 sequence is 16 residues long. Here the CDR3 reads CASSLGSGGLITEAFF. Here the CDR3 DNA reads TGTGCCAGCAGCTTAGGGTCAGGGGGTTTGATCACTGAAGCTTTCTTT.

This chain joins TRBV28 and TRBJ1-6; D not certain. This CDR3 is 13 amino acids long. The germline V gene has CDR1 MDHEN and CDR2 SYDVKM. The V and J ends lost 6 bases and 0 bases respectively, with 3 bases between them. The CDR3 nucleotides read TGTGCCAGCAGCCTCTCCTATAATTCACCCCTCCACTTT. It yields the protein CASSLSYNSPLHF.

For this clone: The DNA is left out, because the CDR3 cannot be placed on it with certainty; the CDR3 is given as TCRdb lists it. This rearrangement joins TRBV19 to TRBJ2-6; the table's D call, TRBD2, was not checked against the DNA. With termini counted, the CDR3 has 16 amino acids. Germline V gene lookup returns CDR1 LNHDA and CDR2 SQIVND (reference sequence). The CDR3 region is CASTSGGWPGANVLTF.

The chain uses TRBV5-6 and TRBJ1-5, with TRBD1 matching 7 bases. The CDR3 length is 16 residues. Germline CDR1 is SGHDT and CDR2 is YYEEEE. Germline trimming cut 0 bases from V and 6 bases from J; bases unmatched to any gene: 9. The CDR3 sequence: CASSLALGGGIQPQHF. CDR3 bases: TGTGCCAGCAGCTTGGCCTTAGGGGGCGGAATTCAGCCCCAGCATTTT. The whole variable domain, remainder taken from reference TRBV5-6 and TRBJ1-5, is DAGVTQSPTHLIKTRGQQVTLRCSPKSGHDTVSWYQQALGQGPQFIFQYYEEEERQRGNFPDRFSGHQFPNYSSELNVNALLLGDSALYLCASSLALGGGIQPQHFGDGTRLSIL.

The chain links TRBV9 to TRBJ2-3, with 9 positions matching TRBD1. The CDR3 length is 17 residues. Germline trimming cut 4 bases from V and 2 bases from J; bases unmatched to any gene: 11. Germline V CDR1 and CDR2: SGDLS, YYNGEE. The DNA for the CDR3 is TGTGCCAGCAGCCCGCGGGTGGGACAGGGAAACACAGATACGCAGTATTTT. This codes for CASSPRVGQGNTDTQYF.

This clone was seen a single time. This rearrangement joins TRBV5-4 to TRBJ2-5, with 7 bases lining up with TRBD1. The germline CDR1 and CDR2 sequences are SGHNT and YYREEE (reference sequence). This CDR3 spans 14 amino acids. J was trimmed by 2 bases and V by 4 bases; bases with no gene match: 5. DNA for the CDR3: TGTGCCAGCAGCAGCCAGACAGGGCAAGAGACCCAGTACTTC. It translates to CASSSQTGQETQYF.

This chain connects TRBV28 to TRBJ1-5, with D tentatively TRBD1 (5 bases). The CDR3 totals 14 residues. CDR1 MDHEN and CDR2 SYDVKM come from the germline V gene. Trimming pared 3 bases from V and 9 bases from J, leaving 15 bases between. The CDR3 loop reads CASSFELGARPQHF. CDR3 DNA: TGTGCCAGCAGTTTCGAGTTAGGGGCTCGGCCCCAGCATTTT.

The chain uses TRBV7-2 and TRBJ2-2; 10 bases align to TRBD2. In germline, CDR1 is SGHTA, CDR2 FQGNSA. After removal of 3 bases from V and 4 bases from J, the junction contained 8 bases not matched to a gene. The CDR3 contains 17 residues. The CDR3 DNA follows: TGTGCCAGCAGCTTCCTCAAGCGGGGGGGGGCCACCGGGGAGCTGTTTTTT. This gives the protein CASSFLKRGGATGELFF. Using reference TRBV7-2 and TRBJ2-2 for the parts outside the CDR3, the full variable domain is GAGVSQSPSNKVTEKGKDVELRCDPISGHTALYWYRQSLGQGLEFLIYFQGNSAPDKSGLPSDRFSAERTGGSVSTLTIQRTQQEDSAVYLCASSFLKRGGATGELFFGEGSRLTVL.

The CDR3: CASSPQRSGYTF. CDR3 in DNA: TGTGCCAGCAGCCCTCAAAGGAGTGGCTACACCTTC. The chain employs TRBV7-2 and TRBJ1-2, with D uncertain. From germline, CDR1 is SGHTA and CDR2 FQGNSA. V lost 5 bases and J lost 7, with 11 bases in between. This CDR3 region has 12 residues.

The rearrangement uses TRBV15 and TRBJ1-5, with D unclear. The CDR3 runs 13 residues. Trimming shortened V by 0 bases and J by 4 bases, and 4 bases separated the two germline ends. CDR1 LNHNV and CDR2 YYDKDF come from the germline V gene (reference sequence). Written as DNA, the CDR3 is TGTGCCACCAGCAGAGATAGAAATCAGCCCCAGCATTTT. As protein: CATSRDRNQPQHF.

J is TRBJ2-4 and V is TRBV25-1; a weak D match, TRBD1 (6 bases). This CDR3 is built from 12 residues. The germline V gene encodes CDR1 MGHDK and CDR2 SYGVNS. V dropped 9 bases and J dropped 5 bases, with 11 bases sitting between them. Written as DNA, the CDR3 is TGTGCCAGTCAGGGGATCGAAAACATTCAGTACTTC. It encodes CASQGIENIQYF.

The genes are TRBV30 and TRBJ1-1; D may be TRBD1 (6 bases). With 5 bases removed from V and 0 bases from J, the gap between germline ends came to 10 bases. This CDR3 region has 13 residues. Per germline, CDR1 GTSNPN and CDR2 SVGIG (reference sequence). The CDR3 nucleotides read TGTGCCTGGGGACAGAAAATGAACACTGAAGCTTTCTTT. It is translated as CAWGQKMNTEAFF.

This chain uses TRBV15 with TRBJ1-1; D is uncertain. The germline V gene has CDR1 LNHNV and CDR2 YYDKDF (reference sequence). This CDR3 contains 15 residues. Deletions cut 6 bases from V and 1 base from J, with 15 bases between. CDR3 region: CATSGLGKANTEAFF. CDR3 DNA: TGTGCCACCAGTGGCCTCGGGAAAGCGAACACTGAAGCTTTCTTT.

The chain links TRBV15 to TRBJ1-5; 9 bases fit TRBD1. J lost 2 bases, V lost 4 bases, and 6 bases had no gene match. CDR1 is LNHNV and CDR2 is YYDKDF in the germline V gene (reference sequence). This CDR3 contains 16 residues. CDR3 DNA: TGTGCCACCAGCACTCCGGGACAGGGCCGCAATCAGCCCCAGCATTTT. It specifies CATSTPGQGRNQPQHF.

The gene calls are TRBV9 and TRBJ2-3; D may be TRBD2 (5 bases). CDR1 SGDLS and CDR2 YYNGEE come from the germline V gene. The CDR3 loop spans 14 amino acids. The V and J ends lost 4 bases and 2 bases respectively, with 11 bases between them. CDR3 amino acids: CASSPSGTTDTQYF. The DNA of the CDR3 is TGTGCCAGCAGCCCCAGCGGAACCACAGATACGCAGTATTTT.